This is a list of T cell receptor beta chains from one sample in a study of T cells in Graves' hyperthyroidism and ophthalmopathy. TCRdb reprocessed the multiplex PCR reads via MiXCR and lists one record per CDR3 protein. The table lists more than 500,000 distinct CDR3 sequences, about 16% of them singletons. Sequenced: blood. These receptors were taken from a woman aged 25 to 39 with Graves' ophthalmopathy. Both conserved end residues are part of each CDR3. D genes are given only for firm matches. The size entry is marked missing in some rows and otherwise reads once, few, many or a size class.

abundance,j_gene,v_gene,d_gene,CDR3nt,CDR3aa
NA,TRBJ1-3,TRBV19,NA,TGTGCCAGTAGGCCGCGGACCGTCTCTGGAAACACCATATATTTT,CASRPRTVSGNTIYF
few,TRBJ2-3,TRBV20-1,NA,TGCAGTGCTAGTTTGCGGGAAGATTCAGATACGCAGTATTTT,CSASLREDSDTQYF
few,TRBJ2-7,TRBV19,TRBD1,TGTGCCAGTAGTATCTGGGGGACAGGGATCTACGAGCAGTACTTC,CASSIWGTGIYEQYF
many,TRBJ1-1,TRBV27,TRBD1,TGTGCCAGCAGTGTGACAGGGGGCTACGAGAACACTGAAGCTTTCTTT,CASSVTGGYENTEAFF
many,TRBJ2-3,TRBV20-1,TRBD1,TGCAGTGCGTCCAACCGGGACAGGGGGGAAGATACGCAGTATTTT,CSASNRDRGEDTQYF
NA,TRBJ2-2,TRBV7-9,NA,TGTGCCAGCAGCTTAGAAGGCGTCGGACGGATCACCGGGGAGCTGTTTTTT,CASSLEGVGRITGELFF
NA,TRBJ1-3,TRBV3-1,NA,TGTGCCAGCAGCCAAGATTTTTCGGGTCTCTCTGGAAACACCATATATTTT,CASSQDFSGLSGNTIYF
NA,TRBJ1-1,TRBV4-2,TRBD1,TGTGCCAGCAGCCAAGATGTGGCGTCAGGGGGCTTTTTAGGCACTGAAGCTTTCTTT,CASSQDVASGGFLGTEAFF
many,TRBJ2-5,TRBV6-2/TRBV6-3,TRBD1,TGTGCCAGCAGTCCCCCTAATACAGGGGTGGAGACCCAGTACTTC,CASSPPNTGVETQYF
many,TRBJ2-5,TRBV12-3/TRBV12-4,NA,TGTGCCAGCAGTTTAAATGGGGGAAAGGGGTTAGAGACCCAGTACTTC,CASSLNGGKGLETQYF
NA,TRBJ2-1,TRBV20-1,NA,TGCAGTGCTGCCTCGGGCGGTGAGCAGTTCTTC,CSAASGGEQFF
few,TRBJ1-5,TRBV2,NA,TGTGCCAGCAGTGAATTCGTTAACAGGATGGGTCAGCCCCAGCATTTT,CASSEFVNRMGQPQHF
NA,TRBJ1-3,TRBV7-9,NA,TGTGCCAGCATTTACTCCTCTGGAAACACCATATATTTT,CASIYSSGNTIYF
many,TRBJ1-1,TRBV30,NA,TGTGCCTGGAGTGTACTGGGGGATACTGAAGCTTTCTTT,CAWSVLGDTEAFF
many,TRBJ2-5,TRBV7-8,NA,TGTGCCAGCAGCTTAGATAGTCTAGGCCCTACGTACTTC,CASSLDSLGPTYF
many,TRBJ1-5,TRBV6-1,NA,TGTGCCAGCAGTGAAGTCAGGGCTAATCAGCCCCAGCATTTT,CASSEVRANQPQHF
many,TRBJ2-7,TRBV29-1,TRBD2,TGCAGCGTAGCGGGGGGTAGCGGGAGGTTCGAGCAGTACTTC,CSVAGGSGRFEQYF
many,TRBJ2-7,TRBV28,TRBD1,TGTGCCAGCAGGGACAGGGGCATGTTCGAGCAGTACTTC,CASRDRGMFEQYF
NA,TRBJ2-1,TRBV9,TRBD1,TGTGCCAGCAGCGTAGAGGGGTCAGGGGGATACAATGAGCAGTTCTTC,CASSVEGSGGYNEQFF
NA,TRBJ1-5,TRBV3-1,NA,TGTGCCAGCAGCCAAGATACAGGGAGCGGTCAGCCCCAGCATTTT,CASSQDTGSGQPQHF
many,TRBJ2-7,TRBV20-1,NA,TGCAGTGCCCTCAGAGGGGGCGGGAGTTCGTACGAGCAGTACTTC,CSALRGGGSSYEQYF
NA,TRBJ2-1,TRBV13,TRBD2,TGTGCCAGCAGCTTAGGCCTTGTAGGACTAGATTGGCGGGTATACAATGAGCAGTTCTTC,CASSLGLVGLDWRVYNEQFF
NA,TRBJ2-2,TRBV6-2/TRBV6-3,TRBD1,TGTGCCAGCAAGAGGCCCGGGACAGTCAGGAACACCGGGGAGCTGTTTTTT,CASKRPGTVRNTGELFF
NA,TRBJ2-5,TRBV29-1,TRBD1,TGCAGCGTTGAAGACGTGAGAGGGACAGGGTGGGTACAGTACTTC,CSVEDVRGTGWVQYF
many,TRBJ1-2,TRBV12-3/TRBV12-4,NA,TGTGCCAGCAGCCCTTTCTTCGGGGAGGGGGACTATGGCTACACCTTC,CASSPFFGEGDYGYTF
many,TRBJ2-3,TRBV24-1,TRBD2,TGTGCCACCAGCCGGACTAGCGGAGGCACAGATACGCAGTATTTT,CATSRTSGGTDTQYF
few,TRBJ1-5,TRBV28,NA,TGTGCCAGCAGTTCCAGGGTGTTAGCGGGCCCCCAGCATTTT,CASSSRVLAGPQHF
many,TRBJ1-1,TRBV20-1,NA,TGCAGTGCTGCTGAAGCTTTCTTT,CSAAEAFF
many,TRBJ2-3,TRBV6-1,TRBD2,TGTGCCAGTATGCTAGCGGGAGACACAGATACGCAGTATTTT,CASMLAGDTDTQYF
NA,TRBJ2-2,TRBV5-1,TRBD2,TGCGCCAGCAGCCAGACTAGCGGGATGACTGGGGAGCTGTTTTTT,CASSQTSGMTGELFF
NA,TRBJ2-2,TRBV19,TRBD1,TGTGCCAGTAGTATATCGGGGACAGGGGAGCAGGGTGGCACCGGGGAGCTGTTTTTT,CASSISGTGEQGGTGELFF
NA,TRBJ2-7,TRBV28,NA,TGTGCCAGCAGTTTAAGGGCAGGAATGAGAGGGGAGCAGTACTTC,CASSLRAGMRGEQYF
many,TRBJ1-2,TRBV30,NA,TGTGCCTGGAGTGTCGACAGTGGTAACTATGGCTACACCTTC,CAWSVDSGNYGYTF
few,TRBJ2-3,TRBV27,TRBD2,TGTGCCAGCTCGGGACTAGCGGGAGGGCCCGGAGATACGCAGTATTTT,CASSGLAGGPGDTQYF
many,TRBJ1-1,TRBV20-1,NA,TGCAGTGCGGTGAACACTGAAGCTTTCTTT,CSAVNTEAFF
many,TRBJ2-3,TRBV3-1,TRBD2,TGTGCCAGCAGCCTAGGACTAGCAGGCACAGATACGCAGTATTTT,CASSLGLAGTDTQYF
NA,TRBJ1-4,TRBV27,NA,TGTGCCAGCAGTTTTCAGGGGATGGGTAATGAAAAACTGTTTTTT,CASSFQGMGNEKLFF
NA,TRBJ2-1,TRBV12-3/TRBV12-4,NA,TGTGCCAGCAGTCACCTGTACTCCTACAATGAGCAGTTCTTC,CASSHLYSYNEQFF
many,TRBJ2-5,TRBV2,TRBD1,TGTGCCAGCAGTACGGGACAGGGGCCCAACCCCGAGACCCAGTACTTC,CASSTGQGPNPETQYF
NA,TRBJ1-5,TRBV4-1,TRBD1,TGCGCCAGCAGCCATCCACCTCGAGGGACAGGAAATCAGCCCCAGCATTTT,CASSHPPRGTGNQPQHF